This TCR beta chain emerged from a study of cytomegalovirus exposure and HLA in healthy donors (dated by TCRdb to about 2017). Some background on the complete study: The roughly 650 repertoires of the first cohort and the 95 to 150 validation repertoires were produced on the same platform, according to a later analysis. The study was designed to test whether signatures of past pathogen exposure could be identified by cataloging public T cell receptors. In addition to the first cohort of roughly 700 subjects, a separate validation cohort of some 120 different subjects was used. To predict cytomegalovirus infection status, the study combined high-throughput TCR immunosequencing, statistical association of individual TCRs with disease status, and machine learning. Results and caveats for the whole study, not just this receptor: Of the cluster scores, 85% to 95% were above 0 in a later analysis, which found that TCRs clustered in the first cohort also tended to co-occur in the 120 validation repertoires. According to the authors, the approach could potentially be generalized to other disease states and immunological phenotypes. In vitro tests confirmed that a few of the cytomegalovirus-associated TCR beta chains recognize cytomegalovirus antigens. The classifier was reported to diagnose cytomegalovirus status with high specificity and sensitivity in both the original cohort and the validation cohort. Most TCR sequences were observed very rarely across donors, whereas some public TCRs were present in many individuals. The study listed 164 TCR beta chains as associated with cytomegalovirus. A later analysis lacked HLA typing for the validation cohort, so it scored co-occurrence in that cohort across all 120 repertoires.

The method was the immunoSEQ multiplex PCR assay. Regarding the original processing steps: A statistical classification framework was built to diagnose cytomegalovirus status from the catalog of TCR beta chain sequences. Imported from immuneACCESS, the table was reduced by TCRdb to in-frame sequences with V and J called. These copies leave out some clones; in studies compared against another copy, an unresolved V gene accounts for under half, and the cause of the remainder is not known. The DNA was the basis for D and trimming; V, J and clone size are from that table. This sample lists some 44,000 clones; approximately 90% were detected once. Roughly 5.8% of the sample rests with the top ten. Comment on this clone: No antigen is known for it. The record has no base qualities; no much larger clone is one base away.

Separate from the approximately 730-subject first cohort, the validation cohort of roughly 110 subjects was the group to which the donors belonged. This TCR was sampled from a man younger than 30 in good health and CMV-seronegative. Sequencing used PBMCs.

The DNA sequence is TGTGCCAGCAGCCCTGCCGAGGGGACAGGGGTCAACGAGCAGTACTTC. The translation is CASSPAEGTGVNEQYF. The rearrangement combines TRBV7-9 with TRBJ2-7; 10 of the junction bases match TRBD1. Spanning cysteine to phenylalanine, the CDR3 consists of 16 amino acids. The CDR3 DNA has 48 bases and is translated from base 1. V trim: 5 bases; J trim: 5 bases; unmatched bases: 12. The germline V gene (reference sequence) yields SEHNR for CDR1 and FQNEAQ for CDR2.